Listed below are T cell receptor beta chains from one sample, sequenced in a study of CD8+ T cells in alopecia areata. Measured with immunoSEQ multiplex PCR; TCRdb has only the in-frame clones, and not every one. The table shows roughly 140,000 clones, with 62% occurring only once. Input material: CD8+ T cells sorted from blood. Receptors were obtained from a human donor in good health. CDR3s include the opening cysteine and the closing phenylalanine or tryptophan. Each record gives: V gene, D gene, J gene, clone size, CDR3 protein, CDR3 DNA. The D gene is left open where the match is weak. Size is stated for part of the rows, as once, few or many counts, or as a class when the clone is expanded.

>TRBV30|-|TRBJ2-7|-
CAWGSGHRGYEQYF
TGTGCCTGGGGTTCCGGACACCGCGGCTACGAGCAGTACTTC
>TRBV4-1|-|TRBJ1-4|-
CASSQVAGNEKLFF
TGCGCCAGCAGCCAAGTAGCCGGGAATGAAAAACTGTTTTTT
>TRBV15|TRBD1|TRBJ2-7|-
CATSRGDRGYEQYF
TGTGCCACCAGCAGAGGGGACAGGGGCTACGAGCAGTACTTC
>TRBV12-1|-|TRBJ2-1|few
CASSPHLAGDYNEQFF
TGTGCCAGCAGCCCCCACTTAGCGGGAGACTACAATGAGCAGTTCTTC
>TRBV29-1|-|TRBJ2-7|-
CSIRDTDYEQYF
TGCAGCATCCGGGACACCGACTACGAGCAGTACTTC
>TRBV27|-|TRBJ1-1|-
CASSLSPGWDTEAFF
TGTGCCAGCAGTTTAAGTCCGGGATGGGACACTGAAGCTTTCTTT
>TRBV5-6|-|TRBJ1-2|-
CASSLGANYGYTF
TGTGCCAGCAGCTTGGGGGCTAACTATGGCTACACCTTC
>TRBV30|TRBD2|TRBJ2-7|-
CAWIGGTRDEQYF
TGTGCCTGGATCGGCGGGACTAGAGACGAGCAGTACTTC
>TRBV6-5|-|TRBJ1-3|-
CASRYGNTIYF
TGTGCCAGCCGGTATGGAAACACCATATATTTT
>TRBV20-1|-|TRBJ2-1|few
CSASLLNEQFF
TGCAGTGCTAGCCTGTTAAATGAGCAGTTCTTC
>TRBV2|-|TRBJ2-5|-
CASMMVLETQYF
TGTGCCAGCATGATGGTTTTGGAGACCCAGTACTTC
>TRBV27|-|TRBJ2-1|-
CASSLQQVGGPDEQFF
TGTGCCAGCAGTCTCCAACAGGTTGGGGGGCCAGATGAGCAGTTCTTC
>TRBV25-1|-|TRBJ1-4|-
CASSEGQGSFEKLFF
TGTGCCAGCAGTGAAGGTCAGGGTTCTTTTGAAAAACTGTTTTTT
>TRBV9|TRBD2|TRBJ2-3|-
CASSVEGGRAGDTQYF
TGTGCCAGCAGCGTAGAGGGCGGGAGAGCTGGAGATACGCAGTATTTT
>TRBV28|-|TRBJ1-4|-
CASSRGNEKLFF
TGTGCCAGCAGCCGTGGGAATGAAAAACTGTTTTTT
>TRBV27|-|TRBJ2-7|-
CASSLNGIYEQYF
TGTGCCAGCAGTTTAAACGGAATCTACGAGCAGTACTTC
>TRBV7-9|TRBD1|TRBJ1-1|few
CASSKVGQGMNTEAFF
TGTGCCAGCAGCAAAGTCGGACAGGGGATGAACACTGAAGCTTTCTTT
>TRBV4-1|TRBD2|TRBJ2-1|-
CASSQEALTSGSGNERFF
TGCGCCAGCAGCCAAGAAGCCTTGACTAGCGGGAGTGGGAATGAGCGGTTCTTC
>TRBV6-6|-|TRBJ2-7|-
CASSYSANYEQYF
TGTGCCAGCAGTTACTCGGCAAACTACGAGCAGTACTTC
>TRBV6-5|TRBD1|TRBJ2-2|few
CASSGGQSELFF
TGTGCCAGCAGTGGGGGACAGTCGGAGCTGTTTTTT
>TRBV29-1|TRBD1|TRBJ1-3|few
CSVEEGGTDSGNTIYF
TGCAGCGTTGAAGAGGGGGGGACAGACTCTGGAAACACCATATATTTT
>TRBV4-1|-|TRBJ1-1|-
CASSQDSGTEAFF
TGCGCCAGCAGCCAAGATAGTGGGACTGAAGCTTTCTTT